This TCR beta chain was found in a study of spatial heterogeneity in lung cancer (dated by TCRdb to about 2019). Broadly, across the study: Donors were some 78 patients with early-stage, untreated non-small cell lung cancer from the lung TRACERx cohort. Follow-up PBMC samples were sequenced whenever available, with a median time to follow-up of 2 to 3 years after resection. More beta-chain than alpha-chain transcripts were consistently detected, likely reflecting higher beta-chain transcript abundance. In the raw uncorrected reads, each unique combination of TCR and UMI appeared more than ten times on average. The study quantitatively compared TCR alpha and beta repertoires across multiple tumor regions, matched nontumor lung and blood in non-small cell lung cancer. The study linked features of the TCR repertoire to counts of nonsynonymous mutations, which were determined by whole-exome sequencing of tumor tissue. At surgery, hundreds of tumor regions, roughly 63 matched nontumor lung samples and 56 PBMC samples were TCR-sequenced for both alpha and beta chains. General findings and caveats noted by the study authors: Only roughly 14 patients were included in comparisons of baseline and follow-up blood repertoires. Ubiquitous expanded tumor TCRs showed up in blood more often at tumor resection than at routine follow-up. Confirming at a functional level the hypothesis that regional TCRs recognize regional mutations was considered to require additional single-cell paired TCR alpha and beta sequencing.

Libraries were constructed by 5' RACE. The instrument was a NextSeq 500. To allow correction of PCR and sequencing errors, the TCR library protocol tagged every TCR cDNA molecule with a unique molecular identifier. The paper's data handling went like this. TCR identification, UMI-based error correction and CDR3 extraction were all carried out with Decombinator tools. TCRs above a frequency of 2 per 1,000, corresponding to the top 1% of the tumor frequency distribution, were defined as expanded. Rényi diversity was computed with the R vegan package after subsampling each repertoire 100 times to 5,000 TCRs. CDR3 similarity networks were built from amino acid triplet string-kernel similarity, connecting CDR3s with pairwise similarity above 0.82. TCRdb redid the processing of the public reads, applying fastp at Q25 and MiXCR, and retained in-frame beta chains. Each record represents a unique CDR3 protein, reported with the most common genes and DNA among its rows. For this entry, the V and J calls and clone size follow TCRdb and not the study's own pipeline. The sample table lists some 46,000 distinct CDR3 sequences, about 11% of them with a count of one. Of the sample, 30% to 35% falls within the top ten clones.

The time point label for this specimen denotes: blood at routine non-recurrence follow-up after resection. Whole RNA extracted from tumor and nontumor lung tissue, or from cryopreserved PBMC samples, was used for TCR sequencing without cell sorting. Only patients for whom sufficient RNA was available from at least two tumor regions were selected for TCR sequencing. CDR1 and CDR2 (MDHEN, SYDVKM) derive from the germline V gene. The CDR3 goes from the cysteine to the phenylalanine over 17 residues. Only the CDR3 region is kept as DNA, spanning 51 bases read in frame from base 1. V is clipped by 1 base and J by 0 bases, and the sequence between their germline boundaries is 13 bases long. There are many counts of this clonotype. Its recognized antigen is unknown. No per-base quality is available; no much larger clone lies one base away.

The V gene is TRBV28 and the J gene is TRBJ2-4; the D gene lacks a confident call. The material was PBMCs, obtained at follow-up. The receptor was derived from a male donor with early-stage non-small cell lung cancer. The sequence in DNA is TGTGCCAGCAGTTTATCCACCGGCGTGCTAGCCAAAAACATTCAGTACTTC. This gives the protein CASSLSTGVLAKNIQYF.